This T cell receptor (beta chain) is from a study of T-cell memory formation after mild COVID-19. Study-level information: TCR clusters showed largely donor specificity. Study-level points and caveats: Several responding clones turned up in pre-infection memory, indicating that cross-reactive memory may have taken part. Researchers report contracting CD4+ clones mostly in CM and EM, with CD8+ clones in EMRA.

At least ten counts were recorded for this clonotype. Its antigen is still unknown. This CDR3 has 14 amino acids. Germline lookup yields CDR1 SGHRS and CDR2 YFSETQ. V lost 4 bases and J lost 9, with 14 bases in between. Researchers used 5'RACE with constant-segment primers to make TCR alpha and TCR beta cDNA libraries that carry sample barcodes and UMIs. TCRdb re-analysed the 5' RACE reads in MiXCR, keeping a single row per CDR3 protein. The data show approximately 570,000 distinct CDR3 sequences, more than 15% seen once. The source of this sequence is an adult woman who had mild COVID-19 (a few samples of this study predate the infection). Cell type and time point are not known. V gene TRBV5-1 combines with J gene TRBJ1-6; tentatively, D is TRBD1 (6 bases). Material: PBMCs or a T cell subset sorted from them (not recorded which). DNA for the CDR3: TGCGCCAGCAGCAAGTCGGACAGTAGTTCACCCCTCCACTTT. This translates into CASSKSDSSSPLHF.